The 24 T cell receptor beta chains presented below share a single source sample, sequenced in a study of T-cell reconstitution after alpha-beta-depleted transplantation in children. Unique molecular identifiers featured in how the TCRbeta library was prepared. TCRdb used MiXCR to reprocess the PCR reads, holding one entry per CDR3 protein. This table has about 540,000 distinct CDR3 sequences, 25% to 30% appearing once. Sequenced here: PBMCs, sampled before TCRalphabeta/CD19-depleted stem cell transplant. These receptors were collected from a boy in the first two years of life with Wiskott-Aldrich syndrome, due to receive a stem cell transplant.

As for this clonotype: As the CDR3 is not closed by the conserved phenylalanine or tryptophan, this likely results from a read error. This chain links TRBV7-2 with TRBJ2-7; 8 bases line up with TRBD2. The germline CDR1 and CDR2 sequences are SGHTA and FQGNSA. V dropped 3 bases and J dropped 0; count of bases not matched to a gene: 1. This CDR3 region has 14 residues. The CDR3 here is CASSFSGVSYEQYL. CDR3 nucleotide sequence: TGTGCCAGCAGCTTTAGCGGGGTCTCCTACGAGCAGTACTTA.

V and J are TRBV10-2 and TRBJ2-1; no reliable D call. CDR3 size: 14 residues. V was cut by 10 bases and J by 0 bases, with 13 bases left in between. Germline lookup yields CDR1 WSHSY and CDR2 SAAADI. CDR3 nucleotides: TGCGCCACCCGAGCTGGAAGCTCCTACAATGAGCAGTTCTTC. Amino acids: CATRAGSSYNEQFF.

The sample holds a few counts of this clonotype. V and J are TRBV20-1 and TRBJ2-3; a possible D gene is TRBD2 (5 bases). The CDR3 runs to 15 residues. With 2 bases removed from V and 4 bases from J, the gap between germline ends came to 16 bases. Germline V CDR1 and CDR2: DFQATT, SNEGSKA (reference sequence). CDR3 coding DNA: TGCAGTGCTAGACTCCCCCCGGGGTTCCCAGATACGCAGTATTTT. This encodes CSARLPPGFPDTQYF.

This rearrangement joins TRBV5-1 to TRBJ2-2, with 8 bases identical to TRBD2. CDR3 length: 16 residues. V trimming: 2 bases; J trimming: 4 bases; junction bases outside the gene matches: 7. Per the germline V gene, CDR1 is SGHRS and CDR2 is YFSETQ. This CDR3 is CASSLSGRSGTGELFF. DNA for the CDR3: TGCGCCAGCAGCTTAAGCGGGAGAAGTGGCACCGGGGAGCTGTTTTTT.

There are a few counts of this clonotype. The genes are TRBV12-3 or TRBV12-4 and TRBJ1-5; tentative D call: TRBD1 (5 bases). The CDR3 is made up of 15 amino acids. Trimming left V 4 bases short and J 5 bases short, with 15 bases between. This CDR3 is CASSSGSLGHQPQHF. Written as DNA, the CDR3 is TGTGCCAGCAGTTCAGGGTCGTTAGGGCATCAGCCCCAGCATTTT.

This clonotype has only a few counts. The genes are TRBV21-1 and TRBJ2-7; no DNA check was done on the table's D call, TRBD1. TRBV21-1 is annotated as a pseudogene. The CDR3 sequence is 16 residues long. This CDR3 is CAKIQNDRIRVSEQYF. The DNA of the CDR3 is TGTGCCAAAATCCAAAATGACAGAATAAGAGTGAGCGAGCAGTACTTC.

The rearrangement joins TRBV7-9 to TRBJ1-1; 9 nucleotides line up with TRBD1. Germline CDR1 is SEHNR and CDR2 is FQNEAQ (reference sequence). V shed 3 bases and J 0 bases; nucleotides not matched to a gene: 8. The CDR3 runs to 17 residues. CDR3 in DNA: TGTGCCAGCAGCTTCGGGACAGGGACAGTTATGAACACTGAAGCTTTCTTT. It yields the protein CASSFGTGTVMNTEAFF.

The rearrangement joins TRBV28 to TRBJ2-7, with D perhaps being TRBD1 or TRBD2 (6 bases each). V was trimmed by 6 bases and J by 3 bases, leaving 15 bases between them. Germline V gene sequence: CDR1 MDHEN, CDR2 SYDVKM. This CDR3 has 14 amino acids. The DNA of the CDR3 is TGTGCCAGCAGGACAGGCGGGGTATTCTACGAGCAGTACTTC. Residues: CASRTGGVFYEQYF.

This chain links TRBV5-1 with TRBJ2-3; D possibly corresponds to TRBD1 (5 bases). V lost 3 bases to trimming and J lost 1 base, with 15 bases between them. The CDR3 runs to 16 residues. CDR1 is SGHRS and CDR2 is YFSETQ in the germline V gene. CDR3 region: CASSSSNRWGTDTQYF. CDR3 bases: TGCGCCAGCAGCTCAAGTAACAGGTGGGGCACAGATACGCAGTATTTT. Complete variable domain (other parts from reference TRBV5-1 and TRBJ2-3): KAGVTQTPRYLIKTRGQQVTLSCSPISGHRSVSWYQQTPGQGLQFLFEYFSETQRNKGNFPGRFSGRQFSNSRSEMNVSTLELGDSALYLCASSSSNRWGTDTQYFGPGTRLTVL.

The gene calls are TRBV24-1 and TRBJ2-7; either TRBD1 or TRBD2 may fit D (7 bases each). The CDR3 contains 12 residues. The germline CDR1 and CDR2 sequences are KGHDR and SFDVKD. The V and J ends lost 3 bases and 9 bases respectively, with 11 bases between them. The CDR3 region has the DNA TGTGCCACCAGTGATCTCAGGGGGGGGCAGTACTTC. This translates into CATSDLRGGQYF.

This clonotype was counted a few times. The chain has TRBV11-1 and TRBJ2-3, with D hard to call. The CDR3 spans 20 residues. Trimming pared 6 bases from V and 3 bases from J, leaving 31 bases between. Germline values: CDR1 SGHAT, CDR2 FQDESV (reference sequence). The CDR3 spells CASSPGVGTAPALGTDTQYF. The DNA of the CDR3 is TGTGCCAGCAGTCCCGGCGTCGGTACAGCGCCGGCCCTAGGGACAGATACGCAGTATTTT.

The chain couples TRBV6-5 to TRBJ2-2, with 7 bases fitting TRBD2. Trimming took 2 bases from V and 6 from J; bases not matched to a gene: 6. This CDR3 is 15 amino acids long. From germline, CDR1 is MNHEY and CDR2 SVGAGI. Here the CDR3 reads CASSYGGSWAGELFF. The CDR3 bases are TGTGCCAGCAGTTACGGCGGGAGTTGGGCCGGGGAGCTGTTTTTT.

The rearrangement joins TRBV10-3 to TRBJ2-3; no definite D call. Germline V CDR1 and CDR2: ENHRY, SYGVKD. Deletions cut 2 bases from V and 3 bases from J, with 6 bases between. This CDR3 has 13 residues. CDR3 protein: CAISERRTDTQYF. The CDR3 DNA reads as TGTGCCATCAGTGAGCGCCGTACAGATACGCAGTATTTT.

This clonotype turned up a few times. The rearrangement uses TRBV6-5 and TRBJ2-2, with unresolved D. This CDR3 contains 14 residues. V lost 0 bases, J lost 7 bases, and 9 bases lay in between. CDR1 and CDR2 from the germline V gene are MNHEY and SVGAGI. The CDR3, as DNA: TGTGCCAGCAGTTACTCCCCTGAGCACGGGGAGCTGTTTTTT. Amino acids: CASSYSPEHGELFF.

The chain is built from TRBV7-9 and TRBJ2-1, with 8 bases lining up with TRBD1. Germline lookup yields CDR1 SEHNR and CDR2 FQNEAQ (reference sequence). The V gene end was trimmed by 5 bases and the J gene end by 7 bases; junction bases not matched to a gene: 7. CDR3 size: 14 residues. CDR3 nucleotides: TGTGCCAGCAGCCCCCTGGACAGGGAGAATGAGCAGTTCTTC. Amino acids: CASSPLDRENEQFF.

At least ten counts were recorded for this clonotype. CDR3: CAILRAGGPTGELFF. Written as DNA, the CDR3 is TGTGCCATCCTCCGAGCGGGAGGCCCTACCGGGGAGCTGTTTTTT. This chain connects TRBV10-3 to TRBJ2-2; 9 nucleotides line up with TRBD2. Trimming cost V 8 bases and J 5 bases; bases outside gene matches: 9. Germline CDR1 reads ENHRY; CDR2 reads SYGVKD. The CDR3 is made up of 15 amino acids.

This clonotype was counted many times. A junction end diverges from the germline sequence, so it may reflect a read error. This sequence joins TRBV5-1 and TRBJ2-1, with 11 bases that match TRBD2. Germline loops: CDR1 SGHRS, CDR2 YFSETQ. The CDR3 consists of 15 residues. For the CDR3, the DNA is TGTGCCAGCAGTTTAGCGGGAGGGGGGTACAATGAGCAGTTCTTC. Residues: CASSLAGGGYNEQFF.

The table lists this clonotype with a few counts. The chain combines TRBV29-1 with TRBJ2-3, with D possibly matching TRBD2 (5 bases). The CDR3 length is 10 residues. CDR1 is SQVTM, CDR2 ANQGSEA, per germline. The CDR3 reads CSTGTDTQYF. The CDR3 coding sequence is TGCAGTACGGGAACAGATACGCAGTATTTT.

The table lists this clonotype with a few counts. The CDR3 DNA reads TGCAGTGCCATGGGGGCTGTGAAAGAGACCCAGTACTTC. Protein sequence: CSAMGAVKETQYF. The V gene is TRBV20-1, the J gene TRBJ2-5; perhaps TRBD1 as D (6 bases). V was cut by 6 bases and J by 3 bases, with 14 bases left in between. Germline-derived CDR1 and CDR2 are DFQATT and SNEGSKA (reference sequence). This CDR3 is 13 amino acids long.

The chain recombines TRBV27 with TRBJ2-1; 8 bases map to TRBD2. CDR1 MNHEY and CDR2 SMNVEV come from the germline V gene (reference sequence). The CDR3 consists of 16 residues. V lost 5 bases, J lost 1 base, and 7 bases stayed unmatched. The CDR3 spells CASSPLSGTSYNEQFF. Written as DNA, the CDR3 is TGTGCCAGCAGTCCCCTTAGCGGGACATCCTACAATGAGCAGTTCTTC.

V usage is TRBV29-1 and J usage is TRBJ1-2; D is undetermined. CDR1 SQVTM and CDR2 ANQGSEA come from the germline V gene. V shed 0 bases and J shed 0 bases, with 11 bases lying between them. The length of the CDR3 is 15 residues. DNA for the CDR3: TGCAGCGTTGAAGAATGGCTTAAACCTAACTATGGCTACACCTTC. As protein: CSVEEWLKPNYGYTF. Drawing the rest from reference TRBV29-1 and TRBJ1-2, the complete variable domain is SAVISQKPSRDICQRGTSLTIQCQVDSQVTMMFWYRQQPGQSLTLIATANQGSEATYESGFVIDKFPISRPNLTFSTLTVSNMSPEDSSIYLCSVEEWLKPNYGYTFGSGTRLTVV.

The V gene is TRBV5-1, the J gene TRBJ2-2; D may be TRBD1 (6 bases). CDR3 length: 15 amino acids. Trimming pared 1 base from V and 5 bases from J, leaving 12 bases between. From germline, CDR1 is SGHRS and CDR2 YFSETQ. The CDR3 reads CASSLQPGVTGELFF. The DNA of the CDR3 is TGCGCCAGCAGCTTGCAGCCAGGGGTAACCGGGGAGCTGTTTTTT.

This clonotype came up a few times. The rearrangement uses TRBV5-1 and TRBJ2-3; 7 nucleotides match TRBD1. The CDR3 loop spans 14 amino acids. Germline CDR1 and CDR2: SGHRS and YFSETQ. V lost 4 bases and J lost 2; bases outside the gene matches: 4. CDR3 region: CASSGGQVTDTQYF. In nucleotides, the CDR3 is TGCGCCAGCAGCGGTGGACAGGTCACAGATACGCAGTATTTT.

CDR3 coding DNA: TGTGCCAGCAGTTACCTTTCCCTAGCGGGAAGCACAGATACGCAGTATTTT. This translates into CASSYLSLAGSTDTQYF. This chain joins TRBV6-5 and TRBJ2-3; TRBD2 agrees at 9 bases. The V gene end was trimmed by 2 bases and the J gene end by 0 bases; junction bases not matched to a gene: 6. The V gene's germline CDR1 is MNHEY and CDR2 SVGAGI. The CDR3 length is 17 residues.